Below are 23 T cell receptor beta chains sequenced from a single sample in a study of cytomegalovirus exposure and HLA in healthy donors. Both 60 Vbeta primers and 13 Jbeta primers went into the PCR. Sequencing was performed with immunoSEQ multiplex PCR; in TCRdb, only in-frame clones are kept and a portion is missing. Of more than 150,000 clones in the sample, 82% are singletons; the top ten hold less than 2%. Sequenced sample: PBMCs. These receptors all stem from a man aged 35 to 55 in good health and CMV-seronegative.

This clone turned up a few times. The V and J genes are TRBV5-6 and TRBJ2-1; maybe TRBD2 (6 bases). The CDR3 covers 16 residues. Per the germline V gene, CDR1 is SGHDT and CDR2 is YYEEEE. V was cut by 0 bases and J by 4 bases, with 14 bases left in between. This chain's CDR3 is CASSLVALAGYNEQFF. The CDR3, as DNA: TGTGCCAGCAGCTTGGTGGCACTAGCAGGGTACAATGAGCAGTTCTTC.

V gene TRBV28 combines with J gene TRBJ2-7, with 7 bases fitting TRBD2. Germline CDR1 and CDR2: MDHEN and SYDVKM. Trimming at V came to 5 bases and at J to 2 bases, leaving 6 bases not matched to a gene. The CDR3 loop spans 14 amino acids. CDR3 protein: CASSRGLPTYEQYF. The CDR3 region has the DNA TGTGCCAGCAGTAGGGGACTACCAACCTACGAGCAGTACTTC.

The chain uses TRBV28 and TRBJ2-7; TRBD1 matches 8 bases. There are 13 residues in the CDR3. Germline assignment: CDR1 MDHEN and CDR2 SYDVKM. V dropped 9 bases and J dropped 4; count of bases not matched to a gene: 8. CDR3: CASQGANWYEQYF. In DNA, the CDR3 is TGTGCCAGTCAGGGGGCGAATTGGTACGAGCAGTACTTC.

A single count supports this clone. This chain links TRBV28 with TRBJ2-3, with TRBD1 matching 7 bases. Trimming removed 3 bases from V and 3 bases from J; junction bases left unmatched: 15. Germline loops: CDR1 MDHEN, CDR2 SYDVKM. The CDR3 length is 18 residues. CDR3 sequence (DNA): TGTGCCAGCAGTTTCTCTATTCGGGCAGGGGGAAATACAGATACGCAGTATTTT. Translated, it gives CASSFSIRAGGNTDTQYF.

The CDR3 reads CASSTGQGQETQYF. The CDR3 DNA reads as TGTGCCAGCAGCACCGGACAGGGGCAAGAGACCCAGTACTTC. The chain is built from TRBV5-4 and TRBJ2-5, with 9 bases fitting TRBD1. V lost 4 bases, J lost 2 bases, and 3 bases stayed unmatched. This CDR3 has 14 amino acids. The germline V gene encodes CDR1 SGHNT and CDR2 YYREEE (reference sequence). The full variable domain, its missing parts supplied by reference TRBV5-4 and TRBJ2-5, is ETGVTQSPTHLIKTRGQQVTLRCSSQSGHNTVSWYQQALGQGPQFIFQYYREEENGRGNFPPRFSGLQFPNYSSELNVNALELDDSALYLCASSTGQGQETQYFGPGTRLLVL.

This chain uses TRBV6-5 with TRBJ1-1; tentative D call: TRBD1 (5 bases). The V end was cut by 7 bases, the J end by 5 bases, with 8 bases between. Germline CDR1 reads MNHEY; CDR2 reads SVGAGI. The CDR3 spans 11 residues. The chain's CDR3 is CASTQGTEAFF. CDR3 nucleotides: TGTGCCAGCACCCAGGGTACTGAAGCTTTCTTT.

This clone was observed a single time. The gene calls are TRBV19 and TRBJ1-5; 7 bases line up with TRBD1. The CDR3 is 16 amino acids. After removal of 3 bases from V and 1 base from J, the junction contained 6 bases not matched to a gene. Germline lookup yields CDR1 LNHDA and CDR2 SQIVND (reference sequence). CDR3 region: CASSITGTASNQPQHF. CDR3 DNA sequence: TGTGCCAGTAGTATCACCGGGACAGCGAGCAATCAGCCCCAGCATTTT. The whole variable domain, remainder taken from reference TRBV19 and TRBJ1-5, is DGGITQSPKYLFRKEGQNVTLSCEQNLNHDAMYWYRQDPGQGLRLIYYSQIVNDFQKGDIAEGYSVSREKKESFPLTVTSAQKNPTAFYLCASSITGTASNQPQHFGDGTRLSIL.

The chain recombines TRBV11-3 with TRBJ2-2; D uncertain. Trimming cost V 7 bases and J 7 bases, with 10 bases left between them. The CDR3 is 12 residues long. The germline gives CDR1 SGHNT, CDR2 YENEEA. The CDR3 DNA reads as TGTGCCAGCACCAGCAGACTCGGGGAGCTGTTTTTT. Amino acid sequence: CASTSRLGELFF.

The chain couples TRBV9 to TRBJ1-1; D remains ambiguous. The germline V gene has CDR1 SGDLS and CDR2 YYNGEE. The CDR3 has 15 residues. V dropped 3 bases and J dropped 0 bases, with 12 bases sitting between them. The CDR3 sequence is CASSAQTNVNTEAFF. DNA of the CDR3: TGTGCCAGCAGCGCACAGACAAACGTGAACACTGAAGCTTTCTTT. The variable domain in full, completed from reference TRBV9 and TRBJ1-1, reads DSGVTQTPKHLITATGQRVTLRCSPRSGDLSVYWYQQSLDQGLQFLIQYYNGEERAKGNILERFSAQQFPDLHSELNLSSLELGDSALYFCASSAQTNVNTEAFFGQGTRLTVV.

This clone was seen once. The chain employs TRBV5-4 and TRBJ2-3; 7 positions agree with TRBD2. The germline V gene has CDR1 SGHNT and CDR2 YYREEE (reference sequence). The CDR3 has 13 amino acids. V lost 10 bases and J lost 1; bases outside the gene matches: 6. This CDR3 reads CALMAGGTDTQYF. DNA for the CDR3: TGTGCCCTGATGGCGGGGGGCACAGATACGCAGTATTTT.

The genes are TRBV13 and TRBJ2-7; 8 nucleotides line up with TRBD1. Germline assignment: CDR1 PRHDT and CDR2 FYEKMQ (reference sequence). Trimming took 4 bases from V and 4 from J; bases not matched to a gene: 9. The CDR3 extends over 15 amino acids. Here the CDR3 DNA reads TGTGCCAGCAGCTACCCCGACAGGGGAGTATACGAGCAGTACTTC. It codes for CASSYPDRGVYEQYF.

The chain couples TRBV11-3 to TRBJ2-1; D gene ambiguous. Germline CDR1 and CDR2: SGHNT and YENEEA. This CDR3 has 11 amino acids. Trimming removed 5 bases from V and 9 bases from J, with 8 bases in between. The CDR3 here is CASSTAGEQFF. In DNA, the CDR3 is TGTGCCAGCAGCACCGCAGGTGAGCAGTTCTTC.

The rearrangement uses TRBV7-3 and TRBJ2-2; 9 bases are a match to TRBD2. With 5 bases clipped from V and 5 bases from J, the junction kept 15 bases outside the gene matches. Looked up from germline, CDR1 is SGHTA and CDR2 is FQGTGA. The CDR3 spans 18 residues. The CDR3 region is CASSPYVLAGSSTGELFF. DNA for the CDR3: TGTGCCAGCAGCCCGTACGTCCTAGCGGGAAGTAGTACCGGGGAGCTGTTTTTT.

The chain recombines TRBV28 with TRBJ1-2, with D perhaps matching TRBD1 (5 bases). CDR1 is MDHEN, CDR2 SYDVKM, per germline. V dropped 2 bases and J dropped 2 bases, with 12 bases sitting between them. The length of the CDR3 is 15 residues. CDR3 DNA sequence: TGTGCCAGCAGTTTAAAAGGACACTTCAACTATGGCTACACCTTC. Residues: CASSLKGHFNYGYTF.

The CDR3: CASSSAGGRADTQYF. As DNA, the CDR3 is TGTGCCAGCAGTTCGGCGGGGGGCAGGGCAGATACGCAGTATTTT. This chain joins TRBV28 and TRBJ2-3; 8 bases fit TRBD2. The CDR3 is 15 amino acids. The germline CDR1 and CDR2 sequences are MDHEN and SYDVKM. J gave up 4 bases and V 4 bases, and 7 bases lay outside the gene matches.

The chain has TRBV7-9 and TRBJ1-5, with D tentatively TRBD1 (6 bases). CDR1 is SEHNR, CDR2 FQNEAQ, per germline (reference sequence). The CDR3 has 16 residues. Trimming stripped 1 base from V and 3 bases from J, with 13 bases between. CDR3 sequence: CASSLGTGQTNQPQHF. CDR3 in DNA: TGTGCCAGCAGCTTAGGTACGGGACAAACCAATCAGCCCCAGCATTTT.

The CDR3 DNA sequence: TGCGCCAGCAGCCCCTATCCCGGGGGGGCGCAAGAGACCCAGTACTTC. This gives the protein CASSPYPGGAQETQYF. The gene calls are TRBV5-1 and TRBJ2-5, with 8 bases matching TRBD2. The CDR3 runs to 16 residues. Germline assignment: CDR1 SGHRS and CDR2 YFSETQ. V lost 4 bases to trimming and J lost 2 bases; unmatched junction nucleotides: 10.

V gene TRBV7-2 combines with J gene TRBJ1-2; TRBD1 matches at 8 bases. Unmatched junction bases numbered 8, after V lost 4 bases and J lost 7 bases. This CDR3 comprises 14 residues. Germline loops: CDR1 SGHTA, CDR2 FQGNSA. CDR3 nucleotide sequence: TGTGCCAGCAGCTCAGCACAGGGGACAGGTGGCTACACCTTC. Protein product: CASSSAQGTGGYTF.

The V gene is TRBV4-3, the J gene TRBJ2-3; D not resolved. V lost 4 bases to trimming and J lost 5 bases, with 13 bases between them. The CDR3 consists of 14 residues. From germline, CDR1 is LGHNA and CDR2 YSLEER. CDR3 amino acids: CASSPRPGGDTQYF. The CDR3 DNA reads TGCGCCAGCAGCCCCCGCCCCGGCGGAGATACGCAGTATTTT.

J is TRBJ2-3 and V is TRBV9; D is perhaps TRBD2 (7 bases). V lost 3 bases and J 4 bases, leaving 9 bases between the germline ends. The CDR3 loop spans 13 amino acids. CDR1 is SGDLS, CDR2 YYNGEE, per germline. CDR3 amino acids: CASSGGGADTQYF. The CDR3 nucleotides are TGTGCCAGCAGCGGGGGGGGCGCAGATACGCAGTATTTT.

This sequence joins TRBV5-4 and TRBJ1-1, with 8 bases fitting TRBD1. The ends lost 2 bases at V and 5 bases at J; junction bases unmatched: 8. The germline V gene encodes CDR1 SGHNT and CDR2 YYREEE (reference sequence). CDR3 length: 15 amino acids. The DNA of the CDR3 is TGTGCCAGCAGCTTTAACCAGGGGGCACGTACTGAAGCTTTCTTT. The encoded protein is CASSFNQGARTEAFF.

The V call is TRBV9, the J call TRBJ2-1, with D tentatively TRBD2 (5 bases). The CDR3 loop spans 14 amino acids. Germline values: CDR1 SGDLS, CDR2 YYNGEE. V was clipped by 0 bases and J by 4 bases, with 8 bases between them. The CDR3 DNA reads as TGTGCCAGCAGCGTAGGGAGAGGGTACAATGAGCAGTTCTTC. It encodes CASSVGRGYNEQFF.

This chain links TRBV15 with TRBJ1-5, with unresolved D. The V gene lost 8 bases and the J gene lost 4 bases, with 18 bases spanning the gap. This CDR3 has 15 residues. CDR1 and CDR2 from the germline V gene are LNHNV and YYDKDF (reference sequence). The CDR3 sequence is CATSSRGDPNQPQHF. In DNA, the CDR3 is TGTGCCACCTCATCGCGGGGAGACCCGAATCAGCCCCAGCATTTT.